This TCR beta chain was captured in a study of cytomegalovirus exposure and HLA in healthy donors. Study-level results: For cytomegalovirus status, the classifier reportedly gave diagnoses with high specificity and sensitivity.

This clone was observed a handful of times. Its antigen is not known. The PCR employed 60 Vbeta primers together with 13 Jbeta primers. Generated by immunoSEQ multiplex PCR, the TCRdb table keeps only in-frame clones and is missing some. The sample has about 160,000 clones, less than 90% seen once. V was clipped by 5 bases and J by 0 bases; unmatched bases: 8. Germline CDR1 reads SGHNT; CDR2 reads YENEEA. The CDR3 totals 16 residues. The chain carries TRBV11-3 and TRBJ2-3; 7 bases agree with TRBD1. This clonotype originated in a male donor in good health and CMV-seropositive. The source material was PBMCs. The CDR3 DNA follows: TGTGCCAGCAGCCCTAGACAGGGTCTTAGCACAGATACGCAGTATTTT. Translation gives CASSPRQGLSTDTQYF. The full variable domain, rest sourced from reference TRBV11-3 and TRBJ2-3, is EAGVVQSPRYKIIEKKQPVAFWCNPISGHNTLYWYLQNLGQGPELLIRYENEEAVDDSQLPKDRFSAERLKGVDSTLKIQPAELGDSAVYLCASSPRQGLSTDTQYFGPGTRLTVL.